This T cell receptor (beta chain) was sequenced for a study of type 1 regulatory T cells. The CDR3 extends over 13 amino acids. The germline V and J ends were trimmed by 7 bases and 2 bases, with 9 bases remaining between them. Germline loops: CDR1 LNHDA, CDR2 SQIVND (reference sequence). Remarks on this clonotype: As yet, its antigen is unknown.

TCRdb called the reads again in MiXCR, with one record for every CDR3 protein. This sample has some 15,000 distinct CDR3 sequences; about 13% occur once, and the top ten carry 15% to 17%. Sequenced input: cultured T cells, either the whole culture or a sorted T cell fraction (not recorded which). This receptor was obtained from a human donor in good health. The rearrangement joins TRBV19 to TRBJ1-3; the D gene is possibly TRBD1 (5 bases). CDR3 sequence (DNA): TGTGCCAGTACCCAGGGTCCTGGAAACACCATATATTTT. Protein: CASTQGPGNTIYF. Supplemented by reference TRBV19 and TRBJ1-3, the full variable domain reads DGGITQSPKYLFRKEGQNVTLSCEQNLNHDAMYWYRQDPGQGLRLIYYSQIVNDFQKGDIAEGYSVSREKKESFPLTVTSAQKNPTAFYLCASTQGPGNTIYFGEGSWLTVV.